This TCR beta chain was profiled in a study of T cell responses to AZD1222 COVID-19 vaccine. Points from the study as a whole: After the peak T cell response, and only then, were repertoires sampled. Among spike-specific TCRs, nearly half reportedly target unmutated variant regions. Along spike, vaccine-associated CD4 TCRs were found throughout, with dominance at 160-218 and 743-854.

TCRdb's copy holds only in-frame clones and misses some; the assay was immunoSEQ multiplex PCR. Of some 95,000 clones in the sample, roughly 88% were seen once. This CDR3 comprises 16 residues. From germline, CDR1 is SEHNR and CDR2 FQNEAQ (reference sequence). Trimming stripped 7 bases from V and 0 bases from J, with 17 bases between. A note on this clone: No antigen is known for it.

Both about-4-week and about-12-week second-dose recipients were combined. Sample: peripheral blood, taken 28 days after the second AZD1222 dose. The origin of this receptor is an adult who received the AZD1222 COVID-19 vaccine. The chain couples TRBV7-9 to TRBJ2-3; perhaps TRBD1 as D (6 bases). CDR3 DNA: TGTGCCAGCAACCGACCGGGACAAACTAGCACAGATACGCAGTATTTT. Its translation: CASNRPGQTSTDTQYF.